The 30 T cell receptor beta chains reported below all come from one sample, sequenced in a study of long-term antiretroviral therapy in people with HIV (dated 2022 in TCRdb). The immunoSEQ hsTCRB v3.0 assay was used at survey level resolution to sequence the TRB variable region. TCRdb re-hosts the immuneACCESS table, in-frame sequences only. Its copies lack some clones; in the studies checked, an unresolved V gene accounts for under half of them, and the cause for the rest is not known. The sample contains tens of thousands of clones, 70% to 80% of them found a single time. 10% to 15% of the sample is held by the ten biggest clonotypes. The material sequenced was unsorted PBMCs, taken roughly 21 months before starting antiretroviral therapy. These receptors all stem from a woman in her 40s with HIV.

The chain combines TRBV29-1 with TRBJ2-7, with 8 positions matching TRBD1. V trimming: 4 bases; J trimming: 5 bases; junction bases outside the gene matches: 13. This CDR3 comprises 15 residues. Germline lookup yields CDR1 SQVTM and CDR2 ANQGSEA. DNA for the CDR3: TGCAGCGTTGGGGTTCCCGGACAGGGTGACCACGAGCAGTACTTC. This gives the protein CSVGVPGQGDHEQYF.

The J gene is TRBJ1-5, the V gene TRBV9; no firm D call. The CDR3 covers 13 residues. Germline V gene data show CDR1 as SGDLS and CDR2 as YYNGEE. V gave up 4 bases and J gave up 6 bases, with 11 bases separating them. The CDR3 DNA reads TGTGCCAGCAGCCTAAGGGATGGTCAGCCCCAGCATTTT. Residues: CASSLRDGQPQHF.

V and J are TRBV7-2 and TRBJ2-7; D possibly corresponds to TRBD1 (6 bases). CDR3 length: 16 residues. CDR1 is SGHTA and CDR2 is FQGNSA in the germline V gene. V lost 1 base and J lost 3, with 16 bases in between. Written as DNA, the CDR3 is TGTGCCAGCAGCTTAGACAGTACAGGGATCTACTACGAGCAGTACTTC. It is translated as CASSLDSTGIYYEQYF.

The CDR3 region is CASSLVGTYEQYF. CDR3 nucleotides: TGCGCCAGCAGCTTGGTCGGGACCTACGAGCAGTACTTC. This sequence joins TRBV5-1 and TRBJ2-7, with D tentatively TRBD2 (5 bases). Trimming removed 0 bases at V and 2 bases at J, with 6 bases between. The length of the CDR3 is 13 residues. In germline, CDR1 is SGHRS, CDR2 YFSETQ.

This chain uses TRBV27 with TRBJ2-2; 7 bases match TRBD2. Per the germline V gene, CDR1 is MNHEY and CDR2 is SMNVEV (reference sequence). The junction had 9 bases not matched to a gene; V was cut back by 3 bases and J by 2 bases. This CDR3 contains 17 residues. This CDR3 reads CASSFGGPSGNTGELFF. CDR3 sequence (DNA): TGTGCCAGCAGTTTCGGTGGACCTAGCGGTAACACCGGGGAGCTGTTTTTT.

The rearrangement links TRBV6-1 to TRBJ2-7; D ambiguous. The CDR3 has 14 amino acids. The ends were cut back, 7 bases at V and 1 base at J, with 14 bases in the middle. Germline CDR1 is MNHNS and CDR2 is SASEGT. The CDR3 sequence is CASTISRFSYEQYF. The CDR3 bases are TGTGCCAGCACCATTTCCAGGTTTTCCTACGAGCAGTACTTC.

The chain links TRBV10-3 to TRBJ2-1; no clear D. V lost 4 bases, J lost 7 bases, and 8 bases lay in between. Germline CDR1 ENHRY, CDR2 SYGVKD. The CDR3 runs to 12 residues. Written as DNA, the CDR3 is TGTGCCATCAGTGGATATAGTAATGAGCAGTTCTTC. Amino acid sequence: CAISGYSNEQFF.

The CDR3 sequence is CASSALIGLAANYGYTF. As DNA, the CDR3 is TGTGCCAGCAGTGCCCTAATTGGGCTCGCCGCTAACTATGGCTACACCTTC. The chain couples TRBV6-1 to TRBJ1-2; no firm D call. Germline V gives CDR1 MNHNS, CDR2 SASEGT. V shed 4 bases and J shed 0 bases, with 18 bases lying between them. The CDR3 is made up of 17 amino acids.

V gene TRBV19 combines with J gene TRBJ2-3; D is uncertain. CDR3 length equals 13 residues. Trimming took off 4 bases at V and 5 bases at J, with 10 bases between the two ends. The germline gives CDR1 LNHDA, CDR2 SQIVND (reference sequence). CDR3 coding DNA: TGTGCCAGTAGTACCCTCCTGGGAGATACGCAGTATTTT. Its translation: CASSTLLGDTQYF.

The chain is built from TRBV18 and TRBJ2-7; D gene ambiguous. Germline CDR1 and CDR2: KGHSH and LQKENI. Trimming left V 6 bases short and J 5 bases short, with 14 bases between. The CDR3 has 13 residues. CDR3 nucleotide sequence: TGTGCCAGCTCCCTAATCGGTAAGGACGAGCAGTACTTC. This translates into CASSLIGKDEQYF.

This clone was recorded once. V gene TRBV5-4 combines with J gene TRBJ1-1; D may be TRBD1 (6 bases). The V end lost 0 bases, the J end lost 2 bases, and 17 bases lay between the germline ends. This CDR3 contains 17 residues. CDR1 SGHNT and CDR2 YYREEE come from the germline V gene (reference sequence). The CDR3 is CASSLGGGGRSNTEAFF. CDR3 bases: TGTGCCAGCAGCTTGGGGGGAGGGGGGCGGTCTAACACTGAAGCTTTCTTT.

The V gene is TRBV5-5, the J gene TRBJ1-2; tentative D call: TRBD1 (6 bases). In germline, CDR1 is SGHKS, CDR2 YYEKEE (reference sequence). Trimming removed 1 base from V and 8 bases from J, with 15 bases in between. This CDR3 is 14 amino acids long. DNA for the CDR3: TGTGCCAGCAGCTTGAAAGGGCAAGGGGGAGGCTACACCTTC. Residues: CASSLKGQGGGYTF.

The V gene is TRBV7-2, the J gene TRBJ2-4; D is uncertain. The CDR3 has 13 residues. V was trimmed by 2 bases and J by 7 bases, leaving 9 bases between them. Per germline, CDR1 SGHTA and CDR2 FQGNSA. CDR3 region: CASSLYTENIQYF. For the CDR3, the DNA is TGTGCCAGCAGCTTATATACCGAGAACATTCAGTACTTC.

This clone qualifies as large. The chain has TRBV11-3 and TRBJ2-1; tentatively, D is TRBD2 (6 bases). The V gene lost 7 bases and the J gene lost 5 bases, with 21 bases spanning the gap. The CDR3 consists of 16 residues. The germline V gene has CDR1 SGHNT and CDR2 YENEEA. The CDR3, as DNA: TGTGCCAGCAACCCTCGACTAGTACGTTTTGACAATGAGCAGTTCTTC. It is translated as CASNPRLVRFDNEQFF.

J is TRBJ1-1 and V is TRBV27; possibly TRBD1 for D (5 bases). Per the germline V gene, CDR1 is MNHEY and CDR2 is SMNVEV (reference sequence). The ends were cut back, 5 bases at V and 5 bases at J, with 15 bases in the middle. The CDR3 spans 14 residues. Here the CDR3 reads CASSLAGGWTEAFF. The CDR3 DNA reads TGTGCCAGCAGTCTTGCGGGGGGGTGGACTGAAGCTTTCTTT.

The chain joins TRBV15 to TRBJ2-1; 7 bases are a match to TRBD2. The V gene's germline CDR1 is LNHNV and CDR2 YYDKDF (reference sequence). The CDR3 spans 15 residues. After removal of 1 base from V and 9 bases from J, the junction contained 9 bases not matched to a gene. The chain's CDR3 is CATSRGGGDFSEQFF. The DNA of the CDR3 is TGTGCCACCAGCAGAGGGGGGGGTGATTTTAGTGAGCAGTTCTTC.

This chain connects TRBV9 to TRBJ2-1, with 15 bases that match TRBD2. The ends lost 2 bases at V and 9 bases at J; junction bases unmatched: 12. Germline CDR1 and CDR2: SGDLS and YYNGEE. The CDR3 has 18 amino acids. CDR3 DNA: TGTGCCAGCAGCGTTGGACTAGCGGGGGGGCCCTCAGGCGTTGAGCAGTTCTTC. Translating gives CASSVGLAGGPSGVEQFF.

The chain combines TRBV11-3 with TRBJ1-3, with D hard to call. The CDR3 is 15 residues long. Germline V gene sequence: CDR1 SGHNT, CDR2 YENEEA. Deletions cut 5 bases from V and 0 bases from J, with 11 bases between. Here the CDR3 DNA reads TGTGCCAGCAGCCGACGGAGTACCTCTGGAAACACCATATATTTT. Residues: CASSRRSTSGNTIYF.

This clone showed up just a few times. Written as DNA, the CDR3 is TGTGCCAAAAGGACAGGGGTAGAAAAACTGTTTTTT. This translates into CAKRTGVEKLFF. The J gene is TRBJ1-4, the V gene TRBV2; 9 bases map to TRBD1. With V trimmed by 10 bases and J by 8 bases, 5 bases remained unmatched. CDR1 SNHLY and CDR2 FYNNEI come from the germline V gene. The CDR3 contains 12 residues.

The V and J genes are TRBV11-2 and TRBJ2-1; D gene unclear. The germline V gene encodes CDR1 SGHAT and CDR2 FQNNGV. The CDR3 loop spans 13 amino acids. Trimming removed 5 bases from V and 5 bases from J, with 10 bases in between. The CDR3 DNA follows: TGTGCCAGCAGCCGGAACAGCAACAATGAGCAGTTCTTC. This translates into CASSRNSNNEQFF.

This clone was seen only a few times. This chain uses TRBV19 with TRBJ2-1, with TRBD1 identical over 8 bases. The CDR3 covers 14 residues. Trimming at V came to 3 bases and at J to 5 bases, leaving 3 bases not matched to a gene. The germline gives CDR1 LNHDA, CDR2 SQIVND (reference sequence). The CDR3 is CASSMGQVNNEQFF. For the CDR3, the DNA is TGTGCCAGTAGTATGGGACAGGTGAACAATGAGCAGTTCTTC.

V usage is TRBV5-8 and J usage is TRBJ1-5, with 7 bases lining up with TRBD1. The CDR3 has 15 amino acids. V was clipped by 4 bases and J by 4 bases; unmatched bases: 8. CDR1 SGHTS and CDR2 YDEGEE come from the germline V gene. The CDR3 sequence is CASSPGTAVNQPQHF. CDR3 in DNA: TGTGCCAGCAGCCCCGGGACAGCGGTGAATCAGCCCCAGCATTTT.

The chain links TRBV28 to TRBJ2-2; no firm D call. V lost 4 bases and J 8 bases, leaving 17 bases between the germline ends. Germline CDR1 is MDHEN and CDR2 is SYDVKM. This CDR3 is 15 amino acids long. The CDR3: CASSSYEKGPGELFF. The CDR3 nucleotides are TGTGCCAGCAGTTCCTACGAAAAGGGTCCGGGGGAGCTGTTTTTT.

J is TRBJ2-6 and V is TRBV19; D may be TRBD1 (6 bases). V was pared by 9 bases and J by 2 bases, with 14 bases between. CDR3 length: 15 amino acids. Germline V gene lookup returns CDR1 LNHDA and CDR2 SQIVND (reference sequence). The CDR3 region has the DNA TGTGCCAGCACAGGGTTTTCAGCTGGGGCCAACGTCCTGACTTTC. As protein: CASTGFSAGANVLTF. The full variable domain, with the rest looked up from reference TRBV19 and TRBJ2-6, is DGGITQSPKYLFRKEGQNVTLSCEQNLNHDAMYWYRQDPGQGLRLIYYSQIVNDFQKGDIAEGYSVSREKKESFPLTVTSAQKNPTAFYLCASTGFSAGANVLTFGAGSRLTVL.

The chain employs TRBV18 and TRBJ2-5; tentatively, D is TRBD1 (5 bases). The CDR3 length is 12 residues. Per the germline V gene, CDR1 is KGHSH and CDR2 is LQKENI. With 6 bases removed from V and 4 bases from J, the gap between germline ends came to 9 bases. Written as DNA, the CDR3 is TGTGCCAGCTCGCAAGACAGAGAGACCCAGTACTTC. Residues: CASSQDRETQYF.

V usage is TRBV9 and J usage is TRBJ2-3, with D possibly matching TRBD1 (5 bases). V was pared by 2 bases and J by 0 bases, with 7 bases between. The CDR3 is 14 residues long. In germline, CDR1 is SGDLS, CDR2 YYNGEE. CDR3 residues: CASSVQGSTDTQYF. In DNA form, the CDR3 reads TGTGCCAGCAGCGTCCAGGGCAGCACAGATACGCAGTATTTT.

The CDR3 DNA sequence: TGTGCCAGCAGCCGGGACAGATACAATGAGCAGTTCTTC. Translation: CASSRDRYNEQFF. This chain uses TRBV11-2 with TRBJ2-1; 7 bases line up with TRBD1. The length of the CDR3 is 13 residues. Germline V gene data show CDR1 as SGHAT and CDR2 as FQNNGV. The V gene end was trimmed by 5 bases and the J gene end by 4 bases; junction bases not matched to a gene: 2.

The genes are TRBV2 and TRBJ2-3; no definite D call. Deletions cut 3 bases from V and 4 bases from J, with 2 bases between. CDR1 and CDR2 from the germline V gene are SNHLY and FYNNEI. The CDR3 extends over 11 amino acids. The chain's CDR3 is CASSEPDTQYF. CDR3 DNA sequence: TGTGCCAGCAGTGAGCCAGATACGCAGTATTTT.

A single count supports this clone. This chain uses TRBV5-1 with TRBJ1-4; 8 bases are a match to TRBD1. V lost 4 bases, J lost 0 bases, and 2 bases stayed unmatched. CDR1 and CDR2 (germline): SGHRS, YFSETQ. This CDR3 spans 15 amino acids. CDR3 protein: CASSRTGPTNEKLFF. CDR3 DNA sequence: TGCGCCAGCAGCCGGACAGGGCCAACTAATGAAAAACTGTTTTTT.

This chain uses TRBV13 with TRBJ1-2; 7 nucleotides agree with TRBD1. This CDR3 spans 13 amino acids. From germline, CDR1 is PRHDT and CDR2 FYEKMQ (reference sequence). V dropped 3 bases and J dropped 3; count of bases not matched to a gene: 1. As DNA, the CDR3 is TGTGCCAGCAGCTTGACAGGGTACTATGGCTACACCTTC. This sequence encodes CASSLTGYYGYTF.